Following are 5 T cell receptor beta chains from one sample sequenced in a study of CD8+ T cells in alopecia areata. The authors extracted RNA and reverse transcribed it into cDNA as the sequencing template. Only in-frame clones appear in the TCRdb table, and some are missing; sequencing was by immunoSEQ multiplex PCR. The specimen gives 270,000 or so clones without singletons; the ten biggest hold roughly 1.2%. Combined cutaneous lymph node cells underwent sorting by CD4, CD8alpha, NKG2D, NKG2ACE and additional markers. The specimen sequenced was CD4+ T cells sorted from a lymph node. These receptors were taken from a C3H/HeJ mouse with alopecia areata. Strain haplotype at MHC: H2-k.

Worth noting for this clone: Genes and germline are mouse. The read terminates 4 residues before the CDR3 end, so the remaining end is supplied by the germline J gene. The same CDR3 is also encoded by other DNA sequences in this sample. The chain recombines TRBV12-1 with TRBJ1-2, with 7 bases identical to TRBD1. Germline V lookup: CDR1 SGHSN, CDR2 HYEKVE. V lost 4 bases and J lost 4; bases outside the gene matches: 8. The CDR3 length is 14 residues. The CDR3 protein is CASSLTGESSDYTF. The sequenced part of the CDR3 DNA is TGTGCCAGCTCCCTTACAGGGGAAAGCTCC. Variable domain in full (rest from reference TRBV12-1 and TRBJ1-2): DSGVVQSPRHIIKEKGGRSVLTCIPISGHSNVVWYQQTLGKELKFLIQHYEKVERDKGFLPSRFSVQQFDDYHSEMNMSALELEDSAMYFCASSLTGESSDYTFGSGTRLLVI.

Turning to this clone: Gene names are mouse gene names. With the read ending 4 residues before the CDR3 end, the germline J gene is used to fill in that end. The chain employs TRBV13-1 and TRBJ2-2; D unclear. CDR3 length: 15 amino acids. V dropped 0 bases and J dropped 3 bases, with 9 bases sitting between them. Germline CDR1 and CDR2: NSHNY and SYGAGN. The part of the CDR3 DNA that was read is TGTGCCAGCAGTGATGCCGCTGGCTACACCGGG. Translated: CASSDAAGYTG. The CDR3 as a whole reads CASSDAAGYTGQLYF.

Concerning this clone itself: The germline and genes are mouse ones. The CDR3 is cut off 4 residues early in the read; its end comes from the germline J gene. The rearrangement joins TRBV13-1 to TRBJ2-5, with 8 nucleotides matching TRBD1. CDR1 is NSHNY and CDR2 is SYGAGN in the germline V gene. The CDR3 covers 14 residues. The covered CDR3 bases are TGTGCCAGCAGTCCCCTGACAGGGGTGGAC. Translated, it gives CASSPLTGVD. The whole CDR3 protein is CASSPLTGVDTQYF.

Concerning this clone itself: The listed genes are named as in mouse. CDR3 loop: CASSTSTGGYSDYTF. The sequenced part of the CDR3 DNA is TGTGCCAGCAGTACCTCGACAGGGGGCTACTCC. The chain links TRBV13-1 to TRBJ1-2, with TRBD1 matching 10 bases. Coverage ceases 4 residues before the CDR3 finishes, and the germline J gene fills in the end. Looked up from germline, CDR1 is NSHNY and CDR2 is SYGAGN. This CDR3 contains 15 residues. The trim removed 4 bases at V and 3 bases at J, leaving 6 bases unmatched.

This clone has only a few counts. All gene names here are mouse names. The CDR3 is cut off 4 residues early in the read; its end comes from the germline J gene. V usage is TRBV5 and J usage is TRBJ2-3; a possible D gene is TRBD2 (5 bases). Deletions cut 3 bases from V and 0 bases from J, with 10 bases between. Germline lookup yields CDR1 LGHNA and CDR2 YNLKQL (reference sequence). The CDR3 extends over 15 amino acids. CDR3 DNA (partial): TGTGCCAGCAGCCATCTCTGGGCTAGTGCAGAA. Protein: CASSHLWASAE. The entire CDR3 sequence reads CASSHLWASAETLYF.